Below are 25 T cell receptor beta chains sequenced from a single sample in a study of cytomegalovirus exposure and HLA in healthy donors. A multiplex PCR was run with 60 Vbeta primers and 13 Jbeta primers. Using immunoSEQ multiplex PCR, the repertoire was profiled, and TCRdb retains in-frame clones only, with some absent. The sample consists of about 130,000 clones, roughly 70% of them appearing once. The sequenced sample consisted of PBMCs. The receptors derive from a man aged 25 to 45 in good health and CMV-seronegative.

This chain links TRBV28 with TRBJ1-2; 7 positions match TRBD1. The V and J ends lost 2 bases and 4 bases, in that order; junction bases with no gene match: 1. The CDR3 length is 13 residues. Germline-derived CDR1 and CDR2 are MDHEN and SYDVKM. The CDR3 protein is CASSLTGAYGYTF. In DNA, the CDR3 is TGTGCCAGCAGTTTAACAGGGGCCTATGGCTACACCTTC.

The chain carries TRBV6-5 and TRBJ1-2; no definite D call. This CDR3 has 14 amino acids. V was pared by 0 bases and J by 4 bases, with 9 bases between. CDR1 and CDR2 from the germline V gene are MNHEY and SVGAGI. CDR3 residues: CASSYSLDRYGYTF. The CDR3 DNA is TGTGCCAGCAGTTACTCGCTAGATCGCTATGGCTACACCTTC.

The CDR3 DNA sequence: TGTGCCATCAGTGAAGACTCGTCTCCTGGGGCCAACGTCCTGACTTTC. Its protein product is CAISEDSSPGANVLTF. The chain employs TRBV10-3 and TRBJ2-6; D call uncertain. Deletions cut 3 bases from V and 2 bases from J, with 11 bases between. The CDR3 contains 16 residues. Germline V gene sequence: CDR1 ENHRY, CDR2 SYGVKD.

This clone has just a few counts. The V call is TRBV4-1, the J call TRBJ2-5; 12 nucleotides align to TRBD2. CDR1 and CDR2 from the germline V gene are MGHRA and YSYEKL. The trim removed 0 bases at V and 7 bases at J, leaving 9 bases unmatched. The CDR3 spans 17 residues. The CDR3 region is CASSQDGLAGGQVTQYF. The DNA of the CDR3 is TGCGCCAGCAGCCAAGATGGGCTAGCGGGAGGGCAGGTGACCCAGTACTTC.

Points on this clone: One junction end disagrees with the germline gene, perhaps due to a read error. The chain is built from TRBV7-7 and TRBJ2-3; D gene uncertain. CDR1 and CDR2 from the germline V gene are SSHAT and FNYEAQ (reference sequence). The CDR3 is 13 amino acids. CDR3 amino acids: CASSLAQTDTQYF. The CDR3 coding sequence is TGTGCTAGCAGCTTAGCCCAAACAGATACGCAGTATTTT.

The chain employs TRBV5-1 and TRBJ2-5; 8 bases agree with TRBD1. V shed 0 bases, J shed 4 bases, and the junction held 8 bases outside the gene matches. The germline CDR1 and CDR2 sequences are SGHRS and YFSETQ. This CDR3 region has 16 residues. CDR3: CASSLDGLTGVETQYF. In DNA, the CDR3 is TGCGCCAGCAGCTTGGATGGGTTGACAGGGGTAGAGACCCAGTACTTC.

This clone is a singleton in its sample. V gene TRBV5-8 combines with J gene TRBJ2-6; perhaps TRBD2 as D (6 bases). Trimming removed 4 bases from V and 0 bases from J, with 14 bases in between. This CDR3 is built from 17 residues. Germline values: CDR1 SGHTS, CDR2 YDEGEE. The CDR3 nucleotides are TGTGCCAGCAGCGGAGGGAGAGGCCGCTCTGGGGCCAACGTCCTGACTTTC. It codes for CASSGGRGRSGANVLTF.

The rearrangement uses TRBV30 and TRBJ2-5, with TRBD2 identical over 8 bases. The V and J ends lost 7 bases and 5 bases, in that order; junction bases with no gene match: 6. The germline V gene encodes CDR1 GTSNPN and CDR2 SVGIG (reference sequence). The CDR3 spans 12 residues. The CDR3 is CASSGGEETQYF. The CDR3 bases are TGTGCCTCTTCGGGGGGGGAGGAGACCCAGTACTTC.

The rearrangement links TRBV30 to TRBJ2-5; 7 bases line up with TRBD2. Per germline, CDR1 GTSNPN and CDR2 SVGIG (reference sequence). The CDR3 loop spans 14 amino acids. Germline trimming cut 1 base from V and 4 bases from J; bases unmatched to any gene: 6. Here the CDR3 reads CAWSGRGGGETQYF. The CDR3 DNA is TGTGCCTGGAGTGGGCGGGGCGGGGGAGAGACCCAGTACTTC.

The chain recombines TRBV9 with TRBJ2-1; 15 bases align to TRBD2. V was clipped by 4 bases and J by 7 bases; unmatched bases: 15. The germline gives CDR1 SGDLS, CDR2 YYNGEE. The CDR3 is 19 amino acids. Here the CDR3 reads CASSPRTSGGAMAANEQFF. CDR3 coding DNA: TGTGCCAGCAGCCCTCGGACTAGCGGGGGGGCCATGGCGGCAAATGAGCAGTTCTTC.

This clone occurred a few times. Distinct nucleotide sequences in the sample also encode this CDR3. This sequence joins TRBV5-4 and TRBJ2-3; 11 nucleotides agree with TRBD2. The CDR3 loop spans 16 amino acids. With V trimmed by 0 bases and J by 1 base, 1 base remained unmatched. Germline loops: CDR1 SGHNT, CDR2 YYREEE (reference sequence). CDR3 coding DNA: TGTGCCAGCAGCTTGGGGGGACTAGCGGGCACAGATACGCAGTATTTT. It translates to CASSLGGLAGTDTQYF.

V gene TRBV7-9 combines with J gene TRBJ1-5; D unresolved. The ends were cut back, 2 bases at V and 3 bases at J, with 17 bases in the middle. The CDR3 extends over 17 amino acids. Germline CDR1 and CDR2: SEHNR and FQNEAQ (reference sequence). The chain's CDR3 is CASSLTAAETLNQPQHF. The CDR3 DNA reads TGTGCCAGCAGCTTAACGGCGGCGGAGACCCTCAATCAGCCCCAGCATTTT.

V and J are TRBV27 and TRBJ2-7; TRBD2 aligns across 7 bases. Germline-derived CDR1 and CDR2 are MNHEY and SMNVEV (reference sequence). CDR3 length: 15 residues. J lost 1 base, V lost 2 bases, and 5 bases had no gene match. CDR3: CASSLEGRGSYEQYF. DNA for the CDR3: TGTGCCAGCAGTTTAGAGGGGAGGGGATCCTACGAGCAGTACTTC.

The genes are TRBV13 and TRBJ2-5; 9 nucleotides line up with TRBD1. The V gene end was trimmed by 5 bases and the J gene end by 1 base; junction bases not matched to a gene: 8. This CDR3 contains 16 residues. Germline assignment: CDR1 PRHDT and CDR2 FYEKMQ (reference sequence). The CDR3 here is CASSPRGTGFQETQYF. The CDR3 DNA follows: TGTGCCAGCAGCCCTAGGGGGACAGGGTTCCAAGAGACCCAGTACTTC. The complete variable domain, with remaining parts taken from reference TRBV13 and TRBJ2-5, reads AAGVIQSPRHLIKEKRETATLKCYPIPRHDTVYWYQQGPGQDPQFLISFYEKMQSDKGSIPDRFSAQQFSDYHSELNMSSLELGDSALYFCASSPRGTGFQETQYFGPGTRLLVL.

The chain is built from TRBV19 and TRBJ1-6; 9 bases agree with TRBD1. Germline loops: CDR1 LNHDA, CDR2 SQIVND (reference sequence). This CDR3 is 15 amino acids long. V lost 7 bases to trimming and J lost 7 bases; unmatched junction nucleotides: 8. The CDR3 DNA reads TGTGCCAGTACCGAAGGGACAGGGCCCAATTCACCCCTCCACTTT. Amino acids: CASTEGTGPNSPLHF.

The chain links TRBV5-4 to TRBJ2-5, with D possibly being TRBD1 (6 bases). V was trimmed by 4 bases and J by 7 bases, leaving 23 bases between them. Germline CDR1 reads SGHNT; CDR2 reads YYREEE (reference sequence). This CDR3 has 16 residues. The CDR3 nucleotides are TGTGCCAGCAGCCCAGCTAAATCGCAGGGGAGTGGGACCCAGTACTTC. As protein: CASSPAKSQGSGTQYF.

The chain recombines TRBV25-1 with TRBJ2-7; 7 nucleotides line up with TRBD1. Trimming cost V 1 base and J 0 bases; bases outside gene matches: 9. From germline, CDR1 is MGHDK and CDR2 SYGVNS. CDR3 length equals 17 residues. This CDR3 is CASSESGEHRGSYEQYF. CDR3 sequence (DNA): TGTGCCAGCAGTGAATCGGGCGAGCACAGGGGCTCCTACGAGCAGTACTTC.

The rearrangement joins TRBV4-3 to TRBJ1-1; D not certain. The V end was cut by 3 bases, the J end by 1 base, with 9 bases between. CDR1 and CDR2 from the germline V gene are LGHNA and YSLEER. The CDR3 has 14 amino acids. DNA of the CDR3: TGCGCCAGCAGCCACGCGACAAAGAACACTGAAGCTTTCTTT. Translation: CASSHATKNTEAFF.

The chain joins TRBV6-4 to TRBJ1-6; D is uncertain. The V and J ends lost 8 bases and 6 bases respectively, with 11 bases between them. CDR3 size: 13 residues. Looked up from germline, CDR1 is MRHNA and CDR2 is SNTAGT. The CDR3 region has the DNA TGTGCCAGCGGCCGGGAGGCTAATTCACCCCTCCACTTT. This translates into CASGREANSPLHF.

This chain joins TRBV6-5 and TRBJ2-1; a possible D gene is TRBD2 (6 bases). The CDR3 runs 13 residues. The V end lost 0 bases, the J end lost 9 bases, and 9 bases lay between the germline ends. The germline gives CDR1 MNHEY, CDR2 SVGAGI. CDR3 sequence reads: CASSYSSSVEQFF. The CDR3 region has the DNA TGTGCCAGCAGTTACTCGTCTAGCGTTGAGCAGTTCTTC.

The rearrangement joins TRBV5-1 to TRBJ2-7; 14 bases map to TRBD2. The CDR3 extends over 16 amino acids. V lost 4 bases, J lost 2 bases, and 5 bases stayed unmatched. The germline V gene has CDR1 SGHRS and CDR2 YFSETQ. CDR3 residues: CASSRQTSGRAYEQYF. The CDR3, as DNA: TGCGCCAGCAGCAGACAGACTAGCGGGAGGGCCTACGAGCAGTACTTC.

This clone was counted a single time. CDR3 in amino acids: CASSPVGRGAYEQYF. The CDR3 DNA is TGTGCCAGCAGTCCGGTAGGGCGGGGTGCCTACGAGCAGTACTTC. V is TRBV27 and J is TRBJ2-7; weak D call: TRBD2 (6 bases). The CDR3 is 15 amino acids. Germline V gene lookup returns CDR1 MNHEY and CDR2 SMNVEV (reference sequence). V was shortened by 5 bases and J by 2 bases, with 16 bases between the two germline ends.

The CDR3 is CSVEGLAAYNEQFF. The CDR3 DNA sequence: TGCAGCGTTGAAGGACTAGCGGCCTACAATGAGCAGTTCTTC. The V and J genes are TRBV29-1 and TRBJ2-1; 9 bases align to TRBD2. CDR1 is SQVTM, CDR2 ANQGSEA, per germline. This CDR3 spans 14 amino acids. V trimming: 1 base; J trimming: 2 bases; junction bases outside the gene matches: 0.

CDR3 residues: CASSYGRGSEPLHF. CDR3 nucleotides: TGTGCCAGCAGTTACGGGAGGGGGTCGGAACCCCTCCACTTT. The V call is TRBV6-5, the J call TRBJ1-6, with D possibly matching TRBD1 (6 bases). The CDR3 is made up of 14 amino acids. Trimming took off 2 bases at V and 12 bases at J, with 14 bases between the two ends. Germline lookup yields CDR1 MNHEY and CDR2 SVGAGI.

A single count supports this clone. This sequence joins TRBV6-1 and TRBJ2-7, with TRBD1 matching 10 bases. The CDR3 runs 15 residues. J was trimmed by 4 bases and V by 4 bases; bases with no gene match: 7. Per the germline V gene, CDR1 is MNHNS and CDR2 is SASEGT. CDR3 amino acids: CASSVSGTGVYEQYF. The DNA of the CDR3 is TGTGCCAGCAGTGTTTCCGGGACAGGGGTATACGAGCAGTACTTC.